This T cell receptor beta chain came from a study of blood T cell repertoires in COVID-19. Clones were read by immunoSEQ multiplex PCR, and TCRdb kept only the in-frame ones, dropping some. The table has 200,000 to 250,000 clones, roughly 85% seen once. The V and J ends lost 5 bases and 1 base, in that order; junction bases with no gene match: 7. In germline, CDR1 is SEHNR, CDR2 FQNEAQ (reference sequence). The CDR3 sequence is 15 residues long. The chain employs TRBV7-9 and TRBJ1-1; TRBD1 matches at 7 bases. This sequence was found in a man between 18 and 29 years old with active or convalescent COVID-19. The sequenced material came from peripheral blood. The CDR3 here is CASSNPTGANTEAFF. In DNA form, the CDR3 reads TGTGCCAGCAGCAACCCAACAGGGGCGAACACTGAAGCTTTCTTT.